This is a list of T cell receptor beta chains from one sample in a study of CD8 T cells in Susac syndrome. TCRdb reanalysed the immunoSEQ multiplex PCR reads using MiXCR and keeps one entry per CDR3 protein. The table records roughly 190,000 distinct CDR3 sequences, more than 85% of them present only once. Sequencing was performed on CD4+ T cells from PBMCs. These receptor sequences come from a human donor with Susac syndrome. Both conserved end residues are part of each CDR3. The D gene is left open where the match is weak. Clone size is shown for a subset of rows, as once, few, many or a class of expanded clone.

J gene,CDR3 length,clone size,D gene,V gene,CDR3 DNA,CDR3 protein
TRBJ1-5,19,NA,NA,TRBV12-3/TRBV12-4,TGTGCCAGCAGTTTTTCCCCAGCCCCCCCCGGGGCCATGAATCAGCCCCAGCATTTT,CASSFSPAPPGAMNQPQHF
TRBJ2-1,14,NA,NA,TRBV29-1,TGCAGCGTTGAAACCCACAGGGTTTACAATGAGCAGTTCTTC,CSVETHRVYNEQFF
TRBJ1-2,14,few,NA,TRBV4-1,TGCGCCAGCAGCCAAGCAGGGACTAACTATGGCTACACCTTC,CASSQAGTNYGYTF
TRBJ2-1,14,NA,NA,TRBV12-3/TRBV12-4,TGTGCCAGCAGTTTAGCGGGGGGGCGTAATGAGCAGTTCTTC,CASSLAGGRNEQFF
TRBJ2-7,14,NA,NA,TRBV12-3/TRBV12-4,TGTGCCAGCACCAAGATGGGCGGACTTGGTGAGCAGTACTTC,CASTKMGGLGEQYF
TRBJ2-7,14,NA,NA,TRBV7-2,TGTGCCAGCAGCTTCGCGCAAGCCTCCTACGAGCAGTACTTC,CASSFAQASYEQYF
TRBJ1-2,13,NA,NA,TRBV12-3/TRBV12-4,TGTGCCAGCAGTTTAGGGGGGACCTATGGCTACACCTTC,CASSLGGTYGYTF
TRBJ2-1,13,NA,TRBD2,TRBV19,TGTGCCAGTGAGCGGGGGGACTACAATGAGCAGTTCTTC,CASERGDYNEQFF
TRBJ2-7,16,NA,TRBD2,TRBV5-4,TGTGCCAGCAGCTTGGGAGCTAGCGGAGATGCCTACGAGCAGTACTTC,CASSLGASGDAYEQYF
TRBJ2-1,14,NA,TRBD2,TRBV6-2/TRBV6-3,TGTGCCAGCATGTCTAGCGGGAGGTACAATGAGCAGTTCTTC,CASMSSGRYNEQFF
TRBJ2-7,14,once,TRBD2,TRBV5-5,TGTGCCAGCATACTAGCGGTGAACTCCTACGAGCAGTACTTC,CASILAVNSYEQYF
TRBJ2-2,15,NA,NA,TRBV5-1,TGCGCCAGCGTCGCCCAGGCCGCGAACACCGGGGAGCTGTTTTTT,CASVAQAANTGELFF
TRBJ2-7,14,NA,NA,TRBV5-1,TGCGCCAGCAGCTTGGTCCCGAGCTCCGACGAGCAGTACTTC,CASSLVPSSDEQYF
TRBJ2-2,14,once,NA,TRBV27,TGTGCCAGCAGTTCGGGATCTAACACCGGGGAGCTGTTTTTT,CASSSGSNTGELFF
TRBJ2-1,16,NA,TRBD2,TRBV5-1,TGCGCCAGCAGCTTGGTCGCGGGAGCGGGTTACAATGAGCAGTTCTTC,CASSLVAGAGYNEQFF
TRBJ2-1,15,once,NA,TRBV29-1,TGCAGCGTTGTAGATAGCATGACAACTTACAATGAGCAGTTCTTC,CSVVDSMTTYNEQFF
TRBJ1-2,14,NA,NA,TRBV6-1,TGTGCCAGTGGCCCTGGGCCGCAAAACTATGGCTACACCTTC,CASGPGPQNYGYTF
TRBJ2-3,16,NA,TRBD2,TRBV5-4,TGTGCCAGCAGCCCGAAAGCGGGGGGAACCACAGATACGCAGTATTTT,CASSPKAGGTTDTQYF
TRBJ2-1,13,NA,NA,TRBV5-4,TGTGCCAGCAGCTCCGACTTCTACAATGAGCAGTTCTTC,CASSSDFYNEQFF
TRBJ2-3,16,NA,TRBD2,TRBV7-3,TGTGCCAGCAGCACCGGACTAGCGGGTACTTACGATACGCAGTATTTT,CASSTGLAGTYDTQYF
TRBJ2-7,15,NA,TRBD2,TRBV20-1,TGCAGTGCCGAGCGTAGGGGAGCGGGGTCCTACGAGCAGTACTTC,CSAERRGAGSYEQYF
TRBJ2-1,12,NA,NA,TRBV20-1,TGCAGTGTAATTTGGGATTACAATGAGCAGTTCTTC,CSVIWDYNEQFF
TRBJ2-4,16,NA,NA,TRBV4-3,TGCGCCAGCAGCCAAGGGATGGAGACCGCCAAAAACATTCAGTACTTC,CASSQGMETAKNIQYF
TRBJ2-2,19,NA,TRBD1,TRBV5-1,TGCGCCAGCAGCTTGGCCAGATTACTACGGGACAGGGAATCCGGGGAGCTGTTTTTT,CASSLARLLRDRESGELFF
TRBJ1-2,15,NA,NA,TRBV20-1,TGCAGTGCTAGACCCAGGGGTCGGGTTGGGTATGGCTACACCTTC,CSARPRGRVGYGYTF
TRBJ2-1,16,NA,TRBD2,TRBV4-1,TGCGCCAGCAGCCAAGTGACCGGACTAGCGGGCAATGAGCAGTTCTTC,CASSQVTGLAGNEQFF
TRBJ2-7,16,NA,NA,TRBV24-1,TGTGCCACCAGTGATGCTAGGCGGACGCCTGTTTCCGAGCAGTACTTC,CATSDARRTPVSEQYF
TRBJ2-7,13,NA,TRBD1,TRBV20-1,TGCAGTGCTAGACAACAGGGGTCCTACGAGCAGTGCTTC,CSARQQGSYEQCF
TRBJ1-5,16,NA,NA,TRBV20-1,TGCAGTGCTAGAGTCGGCGTAAGGAATAGCAATCAGCCCCAGCATTTT,CSARVGVRNSNQPQHF
TRBJ2-3,13,once,NA,TRBV6-6,TGTGCCAGCAGCTCACCGGGTGCAGATACGCAGTATTTT,CASSSPGADTQYF
TRBJ2-1,13,NA,NA,TRBV29-1,TGCAGCGTTGAACGATTCGACTACAATGAGCAGTTCTTC,CSVERFDYNEQFF
TRBJ1-3,15,NA,NA,TRBV10-3,TGTGCCATCAGTGAGGGGGGGAGCTCTGGAAACACCATATATTTT,CAISEGGSSGNTIYF
TRBJ1-2,13,NA,NA,TRBV5-1,TGCGCCAGCAGCACCGGGGGCCGTAGAGGCTACACCTTC,CASSTGGRRGYTF
TRBJ1-5,13,once,TRBD1,TRBV12-3/TRBV12-4,TGTGCCAGCAGCCCCCAAGACCAGGGGGCCCAGCATTTT,CASSPQDQGAQHF
TRBJ2-5,15,NA,TRBD2,TRBV29-1,TGCAGCGTGGACGGACTAGCGGGAGTAGAAGAGACCCAGTACTTC,CSVDGLAGVEETQYF
TRBJ2-7,15,NA,NA,TRBV28,TGTGCCAGCAAAAGGGAGGGGGCGGGAATGGACGAGCAGTACTTC,CASKREGAGMDEQYF
TRBJ1-3,19,NA,NA,TRBV20-1,TGCAGTGCTAGGTCGACAGATTACCAACAGATCCCTCTGGGAAACACCATATATTTT,CSARSTDYQQIPLGNTIYF
TRBJ1-2,12,NA,NA,TRBV3-1,TGTGCCAGCAGCCAGAGGGGATGGGGCTACACCTTC,CASSQRGWGYTF
TRBJ2-7,16,NA,TRBD1,TRBV3-1,TGTGCCAGCAGCCAGATGGCGGGGACAGGGCCCTACGAGCAGTACTTC,CASSQMAGTGPYEQYF
TRBJ1-1,12,few,NA,TRBV3-1,TGTGCCAGCAGCCTCACAGGGACTGAAGCTTTCTTT,CASSLTGTEAFF
TRBJ2-1,15,NA,TRBD2,TRBV7-9,TGTGCCAGCAGCTTGGGAGCGGGGGCCTACAATGAGCAGTTCTTC,CASSLGAGAYNEQFF
TRBJ2-1,15,NA,NA,TRBV11-2,TGTGCCAGCAGCCCCCGCAGTGGGGGCTACAATGAGCAGTTCTTC,CASSPRSGGYNEQFF
TRBJ2-1,17,NA,TRBD2,TRBV6-2/TRBV6-3,TGTGCCAGCAGTAATGCACCGACTAGCGGGATCTACAATGAGCAGTTCTTC,CASSNAPTSGIYNEQFF
TRBJ1-5,15,NA,TRBD1,TRBV3-1,TGTGCCAGCAGCCTCGGTGAGGGGGCCGGGCAGCCCCAGCATTTT,CASSLGEGAGQPQHF
TRBJ2-7,14,NA,TRBD1,TRBV5-1,TGCGCCAGCAGCTTGGTACAGGGGGCCTACGAGCAGTACTTC,CASSLVQGAYEQYF
TRBJ2-5,15,NA,TRBD2,TRBV12-3/TRBV12-4,TGTGCCAGCAGTTTCCCTAGCGGGGGCAAAGAGACCCAGTACTTC,CASSFPSGGKETQYF
TRBJ1-4,13,NA,NA,TRBV6-5,TGTGCCAGCAGGGAATATAAAGAGGAAAAACTGTTTTTT,CASREYKEEKLFF
TRBJ1-1,14,NA,TRBD1,TRBV11-1,TGTGCCAGCAGCTTATTCCAGGGGGCCACTGAAGCTTTCTTT,CASSLFQGATEAFF
TRBJ2-1,15,NA,NA,TRBV28,TGTGCCAGCAGTTTAGGAGGGGACCTCTACAATGAGCAGTTCTTC,CASSLGGDLYNEQFF
TRBJ2-2,14,NA,NA,TRBV7-3,TGTGCCAGCAGCTTAAAACAGGCCACCGGGGAGCTGTTTTTT,CASSLKQATGELFF
TRBJ2-2,15,NA,NA,TRBV6-5,TGTGCCAGCCAACCCGCCGGCCGGAACACCGGGGAGCTGTTTTTT,CASQPAGRNTGELFF
TRBJ2-3,17,NA,NA,TRBV2,TGTGCCAGCAGTGAATCAGAATTCTCTTCTAGCACAGATACGCAGTATTTT,CASSESEFSSSTDTQYF
TRBJ2-7,15,NA,NA,TRBV6-2/TRBV6-3,TGTGCCAGCAGGCCACCGGGACTCGTCTCCTACGAGCAGTACTTC,CASRPPGLVSYEQYF
TRBJ1-1,13,few,NA,TRBV9,TGTGCCAGCAGCGTATTAGGGAACACTGAAGCTTTCTTT,CASSVLGNTEAFF